These T cell receptor beta chains were read from a single sample in a study of cytomegalovirus exposure and HLA in healthy donors. Repertoires were generated with immunoSEQ multiplex PCR, while TCRdb's copy carries only in-frame clones and drops some. Of about 110,000 clones in the sample, over 65% are singletons; the top ten hold 5.2%. Input material: PBMCs. Source of these receptors: a female donor in good health and CMV-seropositive. Each CDR3 is given with its conserved first and last residue. The listing skips clone size in some rows; elsewhere it reads once, few, many or a size class.

j_call	v_call	clone_size	cdr3_aa
TRBJ2-1	TRBV25-1	NA	CASSDDAGNSYNEQFF
TRBJ2-3	TRBV7-2	NA	CASSRTGATDTQYF
TRBJ2-2	TRBV28	once	CASSLSLIGLAGDTGELFF
TRBJ2-7	TRBV5-4	few	CASSERTSGRHEQYF
TRBJ1-2	TRBV29-1	NA	CSVEGLQGRYYGYTF
TRBJ2-7	TRBV5-1	NA	CASSLEQEGYEQYF
TRBJ2-3	TRBV2	NA	CAGSRGTGKTDTQYF
TRBJ1-4	TRBV28	NA	CASSSPGTGVNEKLFF
TRBJ2-3	TRBV4-3	NA	CASSQDPGRGTDTQYF
TRBJ1-1	TRBV5-1	NA	CASIGGHPNTEAFF
TRBJ2-1	TRBV15	NA	CATSRDALAGFNEQFF
TRBJ2-3	TRBV12-5	few	CASGLSPRGKPDTQYF
TRBJ2-2	TRBV18	NA	CASSGISGSVSGELFF
TRBJ2-1	TRBV30	NA	CAWTVSGISYNEQFF
TRBJ1-1	TRBV5-1	NA	CASSPLGGTMNTEAFF
TRBJ2-5	TRBV7-8	NA	CASSLGGRGPTQYF
TRBJ2-1	TRBV9	NA	CASSLGGTGSNEQFF
TRBJ2-7	TRBV7-3	NA	CASSLNGGDSYEQYF
TRBJ1-1	TRBV5-5	NA	CASSPHPGRSTEAFF
TRBJ2-7	TRBV29-1	NA	CSGGQTTYEQYF
TRBJ2-1	TRBV9	once	CASSVLAGSYNEQFF
TRBJ2-7	TRBV27	NA	CASSSIYGLAGGLNTYEQYF
TRBJ1-2	TRBV6-5	NA	CASSEAGFSNYGYTF
TRBJ2-5	TRBV7-2	NA	CASSLSQGEETQYF
TRBJ1-1	TRBV5-8	NA	CASSRMGVAEAFF
TRBJ2-3	TRBV4-2	NA	CASSQDPAGESRTDTQYF
TRBJ2-2	TRBV4-2	NA	CASSPFKGEGYTGELFF
TRBJ1-6	TRBV2	NA	CASSPAARTYNSPLHF
TRBJ2-7	TRBV2	NA	CASDRGNYEQYF
TRBJ2-1	TRBV5-4	NA	CASSLRREGGEQFF
TRBJ2-3	TRBV5-1	NA	CASSRDRGPDTQYF
TRBJ2-6	TRBV10-3	NA	CAISDPGGANVLTF
TRBJ2-7	TRBV10-3	NA	CATAGGGYEQYF
TRBJ1-2	TRBV5-1	NA	CASSQTGFGANYGYTF
TRBJ1-1	TRBV18	NA	CASSPQGALGNTEAFF
TRBJ1-4	TRBV7-9	NA	CASSLMLGATNEKLFF
TRBJ2-7	TRBV30	NA	CAWTTGGSSYEQYF
TRBJ2-7	TRBV10-2	NA	CASNGGTSGSYEQYF
TRBJ2-2	TRBV5-8	NA	CASSVGTGVPGELFF
TRBJ1-3	TRBV30	NA	CAWSDVLRGFSGNTIYF
TRBJ2-1	TRBV7-2	once	CASSARNRINNEQFF
TRBJ2-2	TRBV5-1	NA	CASSLTAGANTGELFF
TRBJ2-7	TRBV6-1	NA	CASSETSGSLTQYF
TRBJ1-4	TRBV6-5	NA	CASRMGTGTNEKLFF
TRBJ1-3	TRBV9	NA	CASSSRVGSSGNTIYF
TRBJ1-5	TRBV2	NA	CASSEAWGHGQPQHF
TRBJ2-1	TRBV5-1	few	CASSLVGGLVYEQFF
TRBJ2-5	TRBV7-2	NA	CASSLGTQETQYF
TRBJ2-7	TRBV7-2	NA	CASSRGGEQYF
TRBJ2-2	TRBV19	NA	CASSIRTGGAGTGELFF
TRBJ1-2	TRBV4-3	NA	CASSQQVGQSYGYTF
TRBJ1-2	TRBV7-8	NA	CASSPLGGQGARGYTF
TRBJ1-5	TRBV7-2	few	CASSLGRPSNQPQHF